This TCR beta chain was observed in a study of shared clonotypes between healthy human individuals. TCRdb's table, derived via immunoSEQ multiplex PCR, lists solely in-frame clones and lacks some. Of 850,000 to 1,200,000 clones listed, around 74% are singletons. The CDR3 sequence is 12 residues long. CDR1 and CDR2 (germline): SGDLS, YYNGEE. V was pared by 3 bases and J by 7 bases, with 1 base of the junction left unmatched. Study-level findings and limits: Naive CD4 clonotype sharing across a few donors was 5% to 6%.

As concerns this clone: The antigen is undetermined.

Sequenced material: memory CD4+ T cells sorted from blood. Documented subset: CD45RA-negative fraction. This TCR came from a man aged 18 to 29 in good health. This chain links TRBV9 with TRBJ2-1; 7 bases line up with TRBD1. The CDR3 here is CASSGQGNEQFF. Written as DNA, the CDR3 is TGTGCCAGCAGCGGACAGGGAAATGAGCAGTTCTTC.